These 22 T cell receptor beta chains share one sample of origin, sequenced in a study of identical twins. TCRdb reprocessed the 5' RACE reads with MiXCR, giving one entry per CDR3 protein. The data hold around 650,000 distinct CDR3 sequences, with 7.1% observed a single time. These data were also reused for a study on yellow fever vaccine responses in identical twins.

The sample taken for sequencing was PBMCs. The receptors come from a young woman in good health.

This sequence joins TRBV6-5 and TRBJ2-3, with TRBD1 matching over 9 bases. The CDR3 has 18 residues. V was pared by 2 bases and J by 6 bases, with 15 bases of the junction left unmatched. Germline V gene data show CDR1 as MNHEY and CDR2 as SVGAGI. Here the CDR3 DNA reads TGTGCCAGCAGTTACGGGACAGGGCTCGGACTAGGGAGGGATACGCAGTATTTT. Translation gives CASSYGTGLGLGRDTQYF.

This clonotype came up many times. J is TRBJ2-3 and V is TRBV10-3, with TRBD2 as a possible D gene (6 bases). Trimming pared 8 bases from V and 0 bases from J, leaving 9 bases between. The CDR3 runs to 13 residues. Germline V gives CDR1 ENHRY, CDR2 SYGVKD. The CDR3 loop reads CAIDAGSTDTQYF. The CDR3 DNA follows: TGTGCCATCGATGCGGGGAGCACAGATACGCAGTATTTT.

DNA of the CDR3: TGTGCCAGCAACGACAGGAATCTTTGGGAGACCCAGTACTTC. Translating gives CASNDRNLWETQYF. The V call is TRBV7-8, the J call TRBJ2-5; possibly TRBD1 for D (6 bases). Germline-derived CDR1 and CDR2 are SGHVS and FQNEAQ. The CDR3 sequence is 14 residues long. The ends were cut back, 7 bases at V and 5 bases at J, with 17 bases in the middle.

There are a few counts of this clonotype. The CDR3: CASSLQEAGNTIYF. The CDR3 nucleotides are TGTGCCAGCAGTTTACAGGAGGCTGGAAACACCATATATTTT. The chain uses TRBV12-3 or TRBV12-4 and TRBJ1-3; no clear D gene. The CDR3 has 14 residues. The ends were cut back, 2 bases at V and 2 bases at J, with 7 bases in the middle.

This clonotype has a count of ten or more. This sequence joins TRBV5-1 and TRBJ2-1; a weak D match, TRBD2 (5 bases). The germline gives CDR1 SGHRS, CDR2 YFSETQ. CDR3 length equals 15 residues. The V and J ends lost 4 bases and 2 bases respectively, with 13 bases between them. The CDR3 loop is CASSPAGSPYNEQFF. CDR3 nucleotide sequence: TGCGCCAGCAGCCCTGCGGGCTCCCCCTACAATGAGCAGTTCTTC.

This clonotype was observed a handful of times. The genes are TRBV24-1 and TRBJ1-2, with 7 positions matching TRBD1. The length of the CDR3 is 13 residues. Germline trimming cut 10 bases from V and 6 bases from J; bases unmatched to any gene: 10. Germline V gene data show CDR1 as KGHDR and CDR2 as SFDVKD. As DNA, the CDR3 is TGTGCCACGGAGAGTCACAGGGGTGATGGCTACACCTTC. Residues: CATESHRGDGYTF.

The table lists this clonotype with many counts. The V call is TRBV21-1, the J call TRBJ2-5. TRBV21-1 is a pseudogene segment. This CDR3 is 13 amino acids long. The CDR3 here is CASSKEGSETQYF. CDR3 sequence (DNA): TGTGCCAGCAGCAAAGAGGGTTCAGAGACCCAGTACTTC.

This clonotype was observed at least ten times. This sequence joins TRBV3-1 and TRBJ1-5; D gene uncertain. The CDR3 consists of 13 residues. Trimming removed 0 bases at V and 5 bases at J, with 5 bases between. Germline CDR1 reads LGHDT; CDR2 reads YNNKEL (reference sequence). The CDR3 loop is CASSQDGDQPQHF. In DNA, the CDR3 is TGTGCCAGCAGCCAAGACGGGGATCAGCCCCAGCATTTT. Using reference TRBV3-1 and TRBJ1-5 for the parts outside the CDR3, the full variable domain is DTAVSQTPKYLVTQMGNDKSIKCEQNLGHDTMYWYKQDSKKFLKIMFSYNNKELIINETVPNRFSPKSPDKAHLNLHINSLELGDSAVYFCASSQDGDQPQHFGDGTRLSIL.

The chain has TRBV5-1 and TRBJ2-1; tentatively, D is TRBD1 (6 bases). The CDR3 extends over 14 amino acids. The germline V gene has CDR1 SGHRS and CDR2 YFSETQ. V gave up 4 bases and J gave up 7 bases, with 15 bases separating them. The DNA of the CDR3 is TGCGCCAGCAGCGGGGATAGGGGGTGGAATGAGCAGTTCTTC. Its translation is CASSGDRGWNEQFF.

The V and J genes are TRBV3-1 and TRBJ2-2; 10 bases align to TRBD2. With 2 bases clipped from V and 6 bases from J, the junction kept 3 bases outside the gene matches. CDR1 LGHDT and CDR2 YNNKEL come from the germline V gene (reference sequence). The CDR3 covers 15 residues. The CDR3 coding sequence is TGTGCCAGCAGCCAATCGGGGACTAGCGCCGGGGAGCTGTTTTTT. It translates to CASSQSGTSAGELFF.

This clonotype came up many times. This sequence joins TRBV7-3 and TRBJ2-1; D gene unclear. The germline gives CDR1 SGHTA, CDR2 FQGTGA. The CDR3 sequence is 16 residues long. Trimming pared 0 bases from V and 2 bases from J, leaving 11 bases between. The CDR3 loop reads CASSLTSLAPYNEQFF. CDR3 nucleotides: TGTGCCAGCAGCTTAACCTCACTTGCCCCCTACAATGAGCAGTTCTTC.

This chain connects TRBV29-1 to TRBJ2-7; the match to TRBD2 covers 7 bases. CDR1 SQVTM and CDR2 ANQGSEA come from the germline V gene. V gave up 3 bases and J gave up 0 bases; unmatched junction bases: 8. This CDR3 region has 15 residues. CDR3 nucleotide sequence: TGCAGCGTTGAGGGGGGGGAACTAGTCTCCTACGAGCAGTACTTC. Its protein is CSVEGGELVSYEQYF.

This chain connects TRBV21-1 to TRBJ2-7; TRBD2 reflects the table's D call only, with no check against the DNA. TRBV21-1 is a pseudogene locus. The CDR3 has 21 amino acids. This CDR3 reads CASSKEVTIGASGGWAYEQYV. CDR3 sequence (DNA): TGTGCCAGCAGCAAAGAGGTTACGATCGGGGCTAGCGGGGGCTGGGCCTACGAGCAGTACGTC.

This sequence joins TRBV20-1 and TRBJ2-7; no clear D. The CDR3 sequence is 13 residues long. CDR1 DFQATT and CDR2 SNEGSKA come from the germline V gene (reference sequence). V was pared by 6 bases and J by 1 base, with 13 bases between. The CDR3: CSALSGLSYEQYV. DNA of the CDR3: TGCAGTGCATTATCCGGGCTATCCTACGAGCAGTACGTC.

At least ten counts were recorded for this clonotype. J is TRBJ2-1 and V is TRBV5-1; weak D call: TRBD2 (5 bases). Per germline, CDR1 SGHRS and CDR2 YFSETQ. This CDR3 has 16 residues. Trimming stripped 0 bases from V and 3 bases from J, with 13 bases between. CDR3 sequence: CASSLVGSDGYNEQFF. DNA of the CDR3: TGCGCCAGCAGCTTGGTTGGTAGCGATGGCTACAATGAGCAGTTCTTC.

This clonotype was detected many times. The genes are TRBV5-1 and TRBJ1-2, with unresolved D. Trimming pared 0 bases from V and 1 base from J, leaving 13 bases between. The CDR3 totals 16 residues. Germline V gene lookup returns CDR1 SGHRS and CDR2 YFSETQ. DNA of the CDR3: TGCGCCAGCAGCTTGGTCATTCCGCGAAGTAACTATGGCTACACCTTC. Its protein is CASSLVIPRSNYGYTF. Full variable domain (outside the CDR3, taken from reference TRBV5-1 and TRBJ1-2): KAGVTQTPRYLIKTRGQQVTLSCSPISGHRSVSWYQQTPGQGLQFLFEYFSETQRNKGNFPGRFSGRQFSNSRSEMNVSTLELGDSALYLCASSLVIPRSNYGYTFGSGTRLTVV.

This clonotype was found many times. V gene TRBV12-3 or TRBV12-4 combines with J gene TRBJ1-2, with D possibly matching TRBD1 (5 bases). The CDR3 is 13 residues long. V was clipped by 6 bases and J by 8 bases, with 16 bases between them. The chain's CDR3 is CASSVRQGEGYTF. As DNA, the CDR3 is TGTGCCAGCAGCGTACGCCAGGGAGAAGGCTACACCTTC.

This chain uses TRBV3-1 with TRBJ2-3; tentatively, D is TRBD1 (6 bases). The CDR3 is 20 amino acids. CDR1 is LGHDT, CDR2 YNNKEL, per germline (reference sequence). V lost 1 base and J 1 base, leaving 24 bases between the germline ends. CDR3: CASSQAWGRNPYQRTDTQYF. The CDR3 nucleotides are TGTGCCAGCAGCCAAGCCTGGGGGCGGAACCCGTACCAACGCACAGATACGCAGTATTTT.

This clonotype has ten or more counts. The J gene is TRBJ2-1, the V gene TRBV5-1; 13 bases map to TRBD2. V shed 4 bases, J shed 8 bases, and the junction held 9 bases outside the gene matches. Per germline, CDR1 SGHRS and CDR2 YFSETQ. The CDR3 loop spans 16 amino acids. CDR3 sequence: CASSRRPGTSGDEQFF. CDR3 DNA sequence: TGCGCCAGCAGCAGAAGGCCCGGGACTAGCGGGGATGAGCAGTTCTTC.

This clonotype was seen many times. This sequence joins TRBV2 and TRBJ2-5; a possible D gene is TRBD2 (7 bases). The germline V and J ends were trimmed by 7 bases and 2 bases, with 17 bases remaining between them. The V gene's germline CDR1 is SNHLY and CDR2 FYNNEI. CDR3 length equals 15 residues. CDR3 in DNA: TGTGCCAGCACGACGAACGGGGGGCCTCAAGAGACCCAGTACTTC. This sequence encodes CASTTNGGPQETQYF. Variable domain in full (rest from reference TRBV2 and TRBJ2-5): EPEVTQTPSHQVTQMGQEVILRCVPISNHLYFYWYRQILGQKVEFLVSFYNNEISEKSEIFDDQFSVERPDGSNFTLKIRSTKLEDSAMYFCASTTNGGPQETQYFGPGTRLLVL.

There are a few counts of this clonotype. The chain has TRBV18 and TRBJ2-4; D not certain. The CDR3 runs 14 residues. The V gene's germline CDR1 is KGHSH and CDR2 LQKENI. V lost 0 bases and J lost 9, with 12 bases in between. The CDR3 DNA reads TGTGCCAGCTCACCACCGGATCCGGCGACCATTCAGTACTTC. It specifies CASSPPDPATIQYF.

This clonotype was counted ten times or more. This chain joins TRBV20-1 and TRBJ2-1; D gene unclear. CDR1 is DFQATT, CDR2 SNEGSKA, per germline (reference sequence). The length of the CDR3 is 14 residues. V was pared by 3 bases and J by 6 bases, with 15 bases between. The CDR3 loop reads CSASVEKLGNEQFF. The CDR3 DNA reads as TGCAGTGCTAGCGTAGAGAAATTGGGCAATGAGCAGTTCTTC.